These 28 T cell receptor beta chains came from one sample sequenced in a study of patients and donors after allogeneic stem cell transplantation (dated by TCRdb to about 2020). Libraries were made using RT-PCR. TCRdb shows the sequencer as NextSeq 550. The public reads were reprocessed in TCRdb via fastp at Q25 and MiXCR, keeping in-frame beta chains. Each entry merges the rows of one CDR3 protein and shows their most common DNA and genes. The sample profile shows about 160,000 distinct CDR3 sequences; about a third of them were found once. The top ten constitute roughly 50% of the sample. The specimen sequenced was blood, either unsorted or a sorted T cell fraction (not recorded which). The receptors shown here come from a human donor who was either an allogeneic HSCT recipient or a stem cell or donor lymphocyte infusion donor (not recorded which). It is not recorded whose cells these are; they may come from a transplant donor.

In this sample, this clonotype turned up a few times. The rearrangement links TRBV19 to TRBJ1-5, with 8 nucleotides matching TRBD1. J gave up 7 bases and V 3 bases, and 8 bases lay outside the gene matches. Germline V gene data show CDR1 as LNHDA and CDR2 as SQIVND (reference sequence). The CDR3 is made up of 15 amino acids. The CDR3 nucleotides read TGTGCCAGTAGTATCCCCAACAGGGGGAGACAGCCCCAGCATTTT. This translates into CASSIPNRGRQPQHF.

V usage is TRBV28 and J usage is TRBJ1-5; D remains ambiguous. Trimming left V 10 bases short and J 2 bases short, with 12 bases between. Germline values: CDR1 MDHEN, CDR2 SYDVKM. The CDR3 runs to 13 residues. The CDR3: CATRKRGNQPQHF. CDR3 DNA: TGTGCCACCCGAAAACGGGGCAATCAGCCCCAGCATTTT. The whole variable domain, remainder taken from reference TRBV28 and TRBJ1-5, is DVKVTQSSRYLVKRTGEKVFLECVQDMDHENMFWYRQDPGLGLRLIYFSYDVKMKEKGDIPEGYSVSREKKERFSLILESASTNQTSMYLCATRKRGNQPQHFGDGTRLSIL.

This clonotype has a count of ten or more. The CDR3, as DNA: TGTGCCAGCCCTGACAGGGGGGGATACACCTTC. It specifies CASPDRGGYTF. The chain uses TRBV7-9 and TRBJ1-2; TRBD1 matches 9 bases. The CDR3 is 11 amino acids. Germline-derived CDR1 and CDR2 are SEHNR and FQNEAQ (reference sequence). The J segment lost 11 bases and the V segment lost 8 bases, leaving 6 bases of the junction unmatched.

The table lists this clonotype with a few counts. The rearrangement uses TRBV10-3 and TRBJ1-2; perhaps TRBD1 as D (5 bases). Germline CDR1 is ENHRY and CDR2 is SYGVKD. Trimming removed 1 base at V and 4 bases at J, with 13 bases between. This CDR3 is 15 amino acids long. The CDR3 sequence is CAISEFSGGPYGYTF. The CDR3 region has the DNA TGTGCCATCAGTGAGTTCTCGGGGGGACCCTATGGCTACACCTTC.

This chain joins TRBV7-2 and TRBJ2-3, with 8 bases lining up with TRBD1. This CDR3 is 15 amino acids long. J was trimmed by 0 bases and V by 1 base; bases with no gene match: 0. The V gene's germline CDR1 is SGHTA and CDR2 FQGNSA. The CDR3 DNA reads TGTGCCAGCAGCTTAGACAGGGGGAGCACAGATACGCAGTATTTT. Protein: CASSLDRGSTDTQYF.

A few counts support this clonotype. The chain is built from TRBV24-1 and TRBJ1-6, with D unresolved. V dropped 2 bases and J dropped 7 bases, with 5 bases sitting between them. The germline V gene encodes CDR1 KGHDR and CDR2 SFDVKD. The CDR3 is 13 amino acids. The CDR3 loop reads CATSDSPNSPLHF. For the CDR3, the DNA is TGTGCCACCAGTGATTCCCCAAATTCACCCCTCCACTTT.

The rearrangement links TRBV29-1 to TRBJ2-4, with TRBD2 as a possible D gene (6 bases). Looked up from germline, CDR1 is SQVTM and CDR2 is ANQGSEA. CDR3 length equals 15 residues. V was clipped by 4 bases and J by 1 base, with 14 bases between them. The CDR3 loop reads CSVVLGGVAKNIQYF. In DNA form, the CDR3 reads TGCAGCGTTGTTCTTGGAGGGGTGGCCAAAAACATTCAGTACTTC.

There are a few counts of this clonotype. J is TRBJ2-7 and V is TRBV19; D unclear. CDR3 size: 12 residues. From germline, CDR1 is LNHDA and CDR2 SQIVND (reference sequence). V was cut by 4 bases and J by 0 bases, with 4 bases left in between. CDR3 sequence: CASSTSSYEQYF. DNA for the CDR3: TGTGCCAGTAGTACATCCTCCTACGAGCAGTACTTC.

In this sample, this clonotype turned up a few times. The gene calls are TRBV9 and TRBJ2-3; D unresolved. The CDR3 contains 13 residues. Germline V gene lookup returns CDR1 SGDLS and CDR2 YYNGEE. Trimming cost V 4 bases and J 12 bases, with 18 bases left between them. The CDR3 DNA reads as TGTGCCAGCAGCTTTCGGAAGGCAGGCGCCCAGTATTTT. This gives the protein CASSFRKAGAQYF.

The CDR3 sequence is CASSLGQDREETQYF. The CDR3, as DNA: TGTGCCAGCAGCTTAGGCCAGGACAGGGAAGAGACCCAGTACTTC. J is TRBJ2-5 and V is TRBV7-3, with 8 bases fitting TRBD1. This CDR3 has 15 residues. V lost 2 bases, J lost 3 bases, and 5 bases stayed unmatched. CDR1 and CDR2 from the germline V gene are SGHTA and FQGTGA.

V is TRBV20-1 and J is TRBJ1-4; D unclear. The CDR3 extends over 14 amino acids. The germline V gene encodes CDR1 DFQATT and CDR2 SNEGSKA (reference sequence). V gave up 6 bases and J gave up 0 bases, with 11 bases separating them. This CDR3 is CSAVPGATNEKLFF. Written as DNA, the CDR3 is TGCAGTGCAGTGCCGGGAGCAACTAATGAAAAACTGTTTTTT.

This clonotype was counted at least ten times. The rearrangement links TRBV10-3 to TRBJ1-3; 8 bases are a match to TRBD1. CDR1 is ENHRY, CDR2 SYGVKD, per germline. V lost 7 bases to trimming and J lost 0 bases; unmatched junction nucleotides: 5. CDR3 size: 15 residues. The CDR3 region is CAINPGQDSGNTIYF. As DNA, the CDR3 is TGTGCCATCAACCCGGGACAGGACTCTGGAAACACCATATATTTT.

The J gene is TRBJ1-2, the V gene TRBV6-5; D might be TRBD1 (6 bases). CDR3 length: 13 residues. The V end was cut by 2 bases, the J end by 6 bases, with 10 bases between. The germline V gene has CDR1 MNHEY and CDR2 SVGAGI. Here the CDR3 DNA reads TGTGCCAGCAGTTACGGGGGCAGAGATGGCTACACCTTC. Protein product: CASSYGGRDGYTF.

This clonotype has only a few counts. The V call is TRBV7-2, the J call TRBJ1-4; D gene ambiguous. Germline V gene lookup returns CDR1 SGHTA and CDR2 FQGNSA. Trimming left V 6 bases short and J 3 bases short, with 17 bases between. CDR3 length: 16 amino acids. The CDR3 coding sequence is TGTGCCAGCAGGGTTAAGGGAGGGCCTCCTAATGAAAAACTGTTTTTT. Protein: CASRVKGGPPNEKLFF.

The rearrangement links TRBV6-1 to TRBJ2-1; D possibly corresponds to TRBD2 (6 bases). The CDR3 contains 15 residues. Germline V CDR1 and CDR2: MNHNS, SASEGT. Trimming pared 4 bases from V and 0 bases from J, leaving 10 bases between. The CDR3: CASSAEGLSYNEQFF. The CDR3, as DNA: TGTGCCAGCAGTGCTGAGGGACTCTCCTACAATGAGCAGTTCTTC.

The chain combines TRBV5-6 with TRBJ2-3; no firm D call. The CDR3 length is 14 residues. V lost 2 bases and J lost 1, with 8 bases in between. The germline V gene has CDR1 SGHDT and CDR2 YYEEEE. CDR3 sequence (DNA): TGTGCCAGCAGCTTTTCGGGCGGCACAGATACGCAGTATTTT. Encoded protein: CASSFSGGTDTQYF.

This sequence joins TRBV12-3 or TRBV12-4 and TRBJ1-3; D remains ambiguous. The CDR3 consists of 14 residues. The V and J ends lost 6 bases and 8 bases respectively, with 17 bases between them. CDR3 loop: CASSQKPSVHTIYF. The CDR3 DNA reads TGTGCCAGCAGCCAGAAACCCTCGGTTCACACCATATATTTT.

In its sample, this clonotype was seen a few times. The V call is TRBV5-1, the J call TRBJ2-5; the D is unclear. In germline, CDR1 is SGHRS, CDR2 YFSETQ. The V gene lost 0 bases and the J gene lost 4 bases, with 13 bases spanning the gap. This CDR3 has 15 residues. The CDR3: CASSLVAQMLETQYF. The DNA of the CDR3 is TGCGCCAGCAGCTTGGTTGCGCAGATGTTAGAGACCCAGTACTTC.

The V gene is TRBV6-5, the J gene TRBJ1-4; the D is unclear. Germline V gene sequence: CDR1 MNHEY, CDR2 SVGAGI. There are 14 residues in the CDR3. V dropped 10 bases and J dropped 0 bases, with 12 bases sitting between them. The CDR3 loop reads CATGGPATNEKLFF. DNA of the CDR3: TGTGCCACAGGCGGGCCTGCAACTAATGAAAAACTGTTTTTT.

The chain combines TRBV12-3 or TRBV12-4 with TRBJ2-3; no clear D gene. The CDR3 extends over 15 amino acids. Trimming took off 4 bases at V and 1 base at J, with 12 bases between the two ends. The CDR3 nucleotides read TGTGCCAGCAGTTCGCCGGGTTATGGCACAGATACGCAGTATTTT. Translating gives CASSSPGYGTDTQYF.

Only a few counts were recorded for this clonotype. CDR3 sequence: CASSFGRGLPHEQFF. Written as DNA, the CDR3 is TGTGCCAGCAGTTTTGGGCGGGGGCTCCCCCATGAGCAGTTCTTC. The chain couples TRBV6-6 to TRBJ2-1; D might be TRBD2 (7 bases). Germline V CDR1 and CDR2: MNHNY, SVGAGI (reference sequence). This CDR3 is 15 amino acids long. Trimming cost V 4 bases and J 8 bases, with 18 bases left between them.

This clonotype was counted a few times. The genes are TRBV3-1 and TRBJ2-7; D not resolved. This CDR3 contains 15 residues. Trimming removed 3 bases from V and 6 bases from J, with 18 bases in between. The V gene's germline CDR1 is LGHDT and CDR2 YNNKEL (reference sequence). The DNA of the CDR3 is TGTGCCAGCAGCCACGGACGGCCGGGTATAGTCGAGCAGTACTTC. It translates to CASSHGRPGIVEQYF.

The rearrangement joins TRBV10-3 to TRBJ2-3; D is uncertain. Germline assignment: CDR1 ENHRY and CDR2 SYGVKD. V was cut by 4 bases and J by 0 bases, with 11 bases left in between. The CDR3 consists of 15 residues. CDR3 amino acids: CAISGRTTSTDTQYF. The CDR3 bases are TGTGCCATCAGTGGGCGGACGACTAGCACAGATACGCAGTATTTT.

CDR3 nucleotide sequence: TGTGCCACCAGCACAGGTTTTCGGCAGTACGTC. This translates into CATSTGFRQYV. The chain carries TRBV24-1 and TRBJ2-7; D possibly corresponds to TRBD1 (5 bases). Germline V gene data show CDR1 as KGHDR and CDR2 as SFDVKD. The CDR3 runs to 11 residues. Trimming removed 7 bases at V and 9 bases at J, with 12 bases between.

The chain uses TRBV5-6 and TRBJ1-2; D is ambiguous. Per the germline V gene, CDR1 is SGHDT and CDR2 is YYEEEE. V lost 0 bases and J lost 4, with 13 bases in between. The CDR3 covers 15 residues. The CDR3 loop reads CASSLGPTVFYGYTF. DNA for the CDR3: TGTGCCAGCAGCTTGGGACCGACTGTGTTCTATGGCTACACCTTC.

The chain's CDR3 is CSGNKVVSGEAFF. CDR3 bases: TGCAGCGGAAATAAGGTGGTGAGTGGGGAAGCTTTCTTT. The V gene is TRBV29-1, the J gene TRBJ1-1; no clear D gene. From germline, CDR1 is SQVTM and CDR2 ANQGSEA. Trimming took off 7 bases at V and 8 bases at J, with 20 bases between the two ends. CDR3 length: 13 residues.

The chain couples TRBV28 to TRBJ1-2, with a weak D call TRBD1 (5 bases). The CDR3 consists of 14 residues. The germline gives CDR1 MDHEN, CDR2 SYDVKM. Deletions cut 6 bases from V and 4 bases from J, with 15 bases between. CDR3 protein: CASRPGGVPYGYTF. The DNA of the CDR3 is TGTGCCAGCAGACCCGGGGGTGTACCCTATGGCTACACCTTC.

The rearrangement links TRBV4-3 to TRBJ1-1; no reliable D call. The V gene lost 0 bases and the J gene lost 8 bases, with 13 bases spanning the gap. Germline-derived CDR1 and CDR2 are LGHNA and YSLEER. This CDR3 is 14 amino acids long. This CDR3 is CASSQDQWAGEAFF. CDR3 nucleotide sequence: TGCGCCAGCAGCCAAGATCAATGGGCGGGGGAAGCTTTCTTT.